This TCR beta chain was identified in a study of CD8 T cells in Susac syndrome. The V gene's germline CDR1 is SNHLY and CDR2 FYNNEI. V lost 3 bases, J lost 4 bases, and 6 bases lay in between. This CDR3 has 12 residues. Reverse transcription of about 0.45 to 1 ug RNA was carried out with random hexamers. TCRdb ran MiXCR on the immunoSEQ multiplex PCR reads and lists one entry per CDR3 protein. The profile shows about 150,000 distinct CDR3 sequences, under 95% of them singletons. The TCR was taken from a human donor with multiple sclerosis. The rearrangement joins TRBV2 to TRBJ2-5; possibly TRBD1 for D (5 bases). Material: CD4+ T cells from PBMCs. The CDR3, as DNA: TGTGCCAGCAGTGAGGGGCGAGAGACCCAGTACTTC. Protein sequence: CASSEGRETQYF.